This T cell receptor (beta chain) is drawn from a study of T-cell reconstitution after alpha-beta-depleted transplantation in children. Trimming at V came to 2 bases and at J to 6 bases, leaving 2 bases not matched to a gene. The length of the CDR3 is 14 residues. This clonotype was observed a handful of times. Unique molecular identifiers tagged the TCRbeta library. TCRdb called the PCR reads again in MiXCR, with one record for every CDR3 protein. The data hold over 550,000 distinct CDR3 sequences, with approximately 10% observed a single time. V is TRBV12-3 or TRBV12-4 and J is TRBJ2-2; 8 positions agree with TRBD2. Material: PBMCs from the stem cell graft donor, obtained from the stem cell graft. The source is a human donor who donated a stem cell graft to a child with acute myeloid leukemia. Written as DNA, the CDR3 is TGTGCCAGCAGTTTAATCGGGAGGGCCGGGGAGCTGTTTTTT. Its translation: CASSLIGRAGELFF.